The 19 T cell receptor beta chains below all came from one sample that was sequenced in a study of blood T cells in healthy people across ages. A second PCR of roughly 7 to 11 cycles used a sample-barcoded 5' primer and a J-beta primer mix. TCRdb re-called the 5' RACE reads through MiXCR, storing one row per CDR3 protein. The table has fewer than 2,000,000 distinct CDR3 sequences, roughly 32% seen once. Sequencing was done on a sample of blood. Receptors originate from a woman aged 30 to 39 in good health.

This clonotype has more than one count but fewer than ten. This chain connects TRBV6-1 to TRBJ1-5; TRBD1 matches at 8 bases. V shed 8 bases, J shed 7 bases, and the junction held 16 bases outside the gene matches. Germline V CDR1 and CDR2: MNHNS, SASEGT. The CDR3 has 16 residues. CDR3: CASQPLVGQGGQPQHF. The CDR3 nucleotides are TGTGCCAGCCAACCCTTAGTCGGACAGGGTGGGCAGCCCCAGCATTTT.

The chain carries TRBV6-1 and TRBJ1-1; TRBD1 might be the D (5 bases). The germline V gene has CDR1 MNHNS and CDR2 SASEGT. The CDR3 runs 16 residues. Trimming took 4 bases from V and 4 from J, leaving 19 bases between them. In DNA form, the CDR3 reads TGTGCCAGCAGTGCCTTCATTGGGACCATGGGCACTGAAGCTTTCTTT. Its protein is CASSAFIGTMGTEAFF.

The chain recombines TRBV15 with TRBJ1-5; D possibly corresponds to TRBD1 (5 bases). The CDR3 contains 13 residues. V was shortened by 1 base and J by 4 bases, with 5 bases between the two germline ends. Germline-derived CDR1 and CDR2 are LNHNV and YYDKDF (reference sequence). This chain's CDR3 is CATSRGGNQPQHF. The CDR3, as DNA: TGTGCCACCAGCAGAGGGGGGAATCAGCCCCAGCATTTT.

This clonotype occurred a few times. The J gene is TRBJ2-7, the V gene TRBV4-1, with 8 positions matching TRBD2. CDR1 and CDR2 (germline): MGHRA, YSYEKL. CDR3 length: 17 residues. Trimming took 3 bases from V and 3 from J; bases not matched to a gene: 13. The CDR3 bases are TGCGCCAGCAGCCACCGAGGGGGGCGGGGGGACTTCTACGAGCAGTACTTC. Its protein is CASSHRGGRGDFYEQYF.

V usage is TRBV12-3 or TRBV12-4 and J usage is TRBJ2-7; weak D call: TRBD2 (6 bases). Deletions cut 2 bases from V and 7 bases from J, with 9 bases between. This CDR3 has 12 residues. The CDR3 reads CASSLWAGEQYF. For the CDR3, the DNA is TGTGCCAGCAGTTTATGGGCGGGGGAGCAGTACTTC.

As concerns this clonotype: Given a much more abundant clone one base away, this may be a read error. This chain uses TRBV29-1 with TRBJ2-5; maybe TRBD2 (6 bases). V gave up 7 bases and J gave up 5 bases, with 14 bases separating them. The CDR3 sequence is 12 residues long. Per germline, CDR1 SQVTM and CDR2 ANQGSEA. In DNA, the CDR3 is TGCAGCGGCCGGGACTGTCCGGAGACCCAGTACTTC. Translation gives CSGRDCPETQYF.

This clonotype was detected a few times. This chain connects TRBV28 to TRBJ2-1; D gene uncertain. The CDR3 totals 14 residues. The germline V and J ends were trimmed by 9 bases and 10 bases, with 22 bases remaining between them. Germline V gene data show CDR1 as MDHEN and CDR2 as SYDVKM. DNA of the CDR3: TGTGCCAGTACCCTCCGGGCTCGAGGATTGGAGCAGTTCTTC. This codes for CASTLRARGLEQFF.

V usage is TRBV12-3 or TRBV12-4 and J usage is TRBJ1-3, with a tentative D call TRBD1 (5 bases). The CDR3 is 17 residues long. V lost 6 bases to trimming and J lost 0 bases, with 18 bases between them. The CDR3 coding sequence is TGTGCCAGCAGAGCCCCAGGGCCCTCTTACTCTGGAAACACCATATATTTT. Encoded protein: CASRAPGPSYSGNTIYF.

In its sample, this clonotype was seen a few times. The chain carries TRBV24-1 and TRBJ2-1; 8 nucleotides match TRBD2. The CDR3 contains 15 residues. V trimming: 5 bases; J trimming: 1 base; junction bases outside the gene matches: 3. Germline V gives CDR1 KGHDR, CDR2 SFDVKD. Written as DNA, the CDR3 is TGTGCCACCAGTGGAGGCGGGAGGTCCTACAATGAGCAGTTCTTC. Encoded protein: CATSGGGRSYNEQFF.

The chain combines TRBV4-2 with TRBJ2-1; D is uncertain. The CDR3 loop spans 16 amino acids. Germline-derived CDR1 and CDR2 are LGHNA and YNFKEQ. The germline V and J ends were trimmed by 6 bases and 8 bases, with 23 bases remaining between them. Written as DNA, the CDR3 is TGTGCCAGCAGTCCCACTCCACGAAATCAGATCGATGAGCAGTTCTTC. Protein: CASSPTPRNQIDEQFF.

About this clonotype itself: This may arise from a read error, as a much more abundant clone is one base away. This chain joins TRBV20-1 and TRBJ2-3, with a weak D call TRBD1 (5 bases). V dropped 2 bases and J dropped 10 bases, with 10 bases sitting between them. Germline assignment: CDR1 DFQATT and CDR2 SNEGSKA (reference sequence). CDR3 length: 11 residues. Here the CDR3 DNA reads TGCAGTGCTAGACAGGGTAATGCGCAGTATTTT. This codes for CSARQGNAQYF.

The chain employs TRBV3-1 and TRBJ1-2, with 8 bases identical to TRBD1. Germline values: CDR1 LGHDT, CDR2 YNNKEL (reference sequence). With V trimmed by 5 bases and J by 3 bases, 14 bases remained unmatched. The CDR3 runs to 17 residues. The CDR3 DNA reads as TGTGCCAGCAGCGGACAAAACTACAGGGGGTACTACTATGGCTACACCTTC. Amino acid sequence: CASSGQNYRGYYYGYTF.

This clonotype was found a few times. The chain couples TRBV2 to TRBJ2-3, with 9 bases aligning to TRBD2. The CDR3 consists of 15 residues. CDR1 is SNHLY, CDR2 FYNNEI, per germline. V was pared by 4 bases and J by 2 bases, with 4 bases of the junction left unmatched. The CDR3 here is CASSATSGFTDTQYF. The CDR3 DNA reads TGTGCCAGCAGTGCAACTAGCGGGTTCACAGATACGCAGTATTTT.

V gene TRBV3-1 combines with J gene TRBJ1-4; possibly TRBD1 for D (6 bases). V shed 4 bases and J shed 10 bases, with 19 bases lying between them. This CDR3 spans 15 amino acids. Germline assignment: CDR1 LGHDT and CDR2 YNNKEL (reference sequence). CDR3 in amino acids: CASSPTLGGRRKLFF. CDR3 sequence (DNA): TGTGCCAGCAGCCCGACCTTGGGGGGCCGGCGAAAACTGTTTTTT.

This clonotype occurred a few times. The chain carries TRBV7-8 and TRBJ2-5; D call uncertain. In germline, CDR1 is SGHVS, CDR2 FQNEAQ. V gave up 1 base and J gave up 4 bases, with 10 bases separating them. The CDR3 is 14 amino acids. The CDR3 reads CASSLGPWGETQYF. As DNA, the CDR3 is TGTGCCAGCAGCTTAGGTCCATGGGGAGAGACCCAGTACTTC.

This clonotype came up a few times. V usage is TRBV5-6 and J usage is TRBJ1-5, with D possibly matching TRBD1 (5 bases). Germline CDR1 is SGHDT and CDR2 is YYEEEE. Trimming shortened V by 4 bases and J by 6 bases, and 11 bases separated the two germline ends. The CDR3 is 13 residues long. The CDR3 DNA follows: TGTGCCAGCAGCGCCGGGGCTGGTCAGCCCCAGCATTTT. It is translated as CASSAGAGQPQHF.

The chain employs TRBV5-5 and TRBJ2-1; no reliable D call. This CDR3 spans 16 amino acids. Trimming took 2 bases from V and 8 from J, leaving 20 bases between them. CDR1 and CDR2 from the germline V gene are SGHKS and YYEKEE (reference sequence). DNA of the CDR3: TGTGCCAGCAGCTTTTTTGTAGTCTCCTTGGTCTATGAGCAGTTCTTC. This gives the protein CASSFFVVSLVYEQFF. Looking up the rest from reference TRBV5-5 and TRBJ2-1 gives the full variable domain: DAGVTQSPTHLIKTRGQQVTLRCSPISGHKSVSWYQQVLGQGPQFIFQYYEKEERGRGNFPDRFSARQFPNYSSELNVNALLLGDSALYLCASSFFVVSLVYEQFFGPGTRLTVL.

The chain joins TRBV6-1 to TRBJ2-3, with D uncertain. Germline V lookup: CDR1 MNHNS, CDR2 SASEGT. The ends were cut back, 4 bases at V and 4 bases at J, with 12 bases in the middle. This CDR3 contains 14 residues. The CDR3 DNA sequence: TGTGCCAGCAGTGGGGCGGCAAGGCCAGATACGCAGTATTTT. Its protein product is CASSGAARPDTQYF.

This chain joins TRBV9 and TRBJ2-1; TRBD1 might be the D (5 bases). The V end lost 0 bases, the J end lost 10 bases, and 11 bases lay between the germline ends. Germline V lookup: CDR1 SGDLS, CDR2 YYNGEE. This CDR3 is built from 13 residues. The CDR3 DNA reads TGTGCCAGCAGCGTAGTAACGAAGGGGGAGCAGTTCTTC. Translated, it gives CASSVVTKGEQFF.